Included here is one T cell receptor (beta chain) sequence, with context. Its specificity is unknown. The data were obtained in a study of T cell responses to AZD1222 COVID-19 vaccine. The V segment lost 5 bases and the J segment 2 bases; nucleotides outside the gene matches: 2. This CDR3 has 14 amino acids. The germline gives CDR1 LNHDA, CDR2 SQIVND (reference sequence). The method was immunoSEQ multiplex PCR; TCRdb's version includes in-frame clones alone and lacks a portion of them. Here the sample spans 100,000 to 150,000 clones, about nine tenths being singletons. General study findings and limits: Along spike, vaccine-associated CD4 TCRs were found throughout, with dominance at 160-218 and 743-854. The donor cohort was predominantly white British with a female majority, and clonal diversity may have been underestimated. Increases in Spike-specific TCR breadth and depth were seen after two AZD1222 doses.

This clonotype was sampled from an adult who received the AZD1222 COVID-19 vaccine. The material sequenced was peripheral blood, taken 28 days after the second AZD1222 dose. V is TRBV19 and J is TRBJ2-2; 7 bases map to TRBD1. The CDR3 loop is CASSGTVNTGELFF. CDR3 DNA sequence: TGTGCCAGTAGTGGGACAGTCAACACCGGGGAGCTGTTTTTT.